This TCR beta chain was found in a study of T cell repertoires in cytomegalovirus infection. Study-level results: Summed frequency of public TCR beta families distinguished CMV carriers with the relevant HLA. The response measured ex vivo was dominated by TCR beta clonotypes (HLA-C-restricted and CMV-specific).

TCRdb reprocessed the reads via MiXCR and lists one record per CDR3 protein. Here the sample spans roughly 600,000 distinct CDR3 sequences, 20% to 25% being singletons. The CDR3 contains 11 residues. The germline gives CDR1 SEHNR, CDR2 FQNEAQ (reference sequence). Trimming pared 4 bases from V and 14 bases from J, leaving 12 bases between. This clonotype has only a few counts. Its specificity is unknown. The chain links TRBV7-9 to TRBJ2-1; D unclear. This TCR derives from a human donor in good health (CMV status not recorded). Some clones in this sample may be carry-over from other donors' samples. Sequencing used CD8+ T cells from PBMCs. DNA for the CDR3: TGTGCCAGCAGCTCCGGACGGGTTGAGTTCTTC. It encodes CASSSGRVEFF.